One and the same sample provided the 21 T cell receptor beta chains below, sequenced in a study of blood T cell repertoires in COVID-19. Repertoires were generated with immunoSEQ multiplex PCR, while TCRdb's copy carries only in-frame clones and drops some. The table lists over 90,000 clones, approximately 84% of them singletons. The sequencing input was peripheral blood. The receptors originated from a human donor in a cohort sampled during active or convalescent COVID-19.

V gene TRBV3-1 (or the pseudogene TRBV3-2) combines with J gene TRBJ1-5, with 8 bases lining up with TRBD1. V lost 0 bases and J lost 3; bases outside the gene matches: 10. The CDR3 loop spans 18 amino acids. Germline V lookup: CDR1 LGHDT, CDR2 YNNKEL (reference sequence). The CDR3, as DNA: TGTGCCAGCAGCCAAGATCGTGGGACAGGTTTCCCCAATCAGCCCCAGCATTTT. This gives the protein CASSQDRGTGFPNQPQHF.

The V gene is TRBV6-2 or TRBV6-3, the J gene TRBJ1-2; D gene unclear. The germline V gene has CDR1 MNHEY and CDR2 SVGEGT. V was pared by 5 bases and J by 0 bases, with 10 bases between. The CDR3 is 14 residues long. Here the CDR3 reads CASSVRPANYGYTF. The CDR3 DNA is TGTGCCAGCAGTGTCCGTCCAGCTAACTATGGCTACACCTTC.

The rearrangement uses TRBV3-1 (or the pseudogene TRBV3-2) and TRBJ2-7; 15 bases are a match to TRBD2. CDR1 LGHDT and CDR2 YNNKEL come from the germline V gene (reference sequence). The CDR3 has 14 residues. Unmatched junction bases numbered 1, after V lost 6 bases and J lost 4 bases. The CDR3 nucleotides read TGTGCCAGCAGGGGGACTAGCGGGGGGTACGAGCAGTACTTC. This codes for CASRGTSGGYEQYF.

The chain recombines TRBV7-9 with TRBJ1-6; the D is unclear. The CDR3 spans 15 residues. With 4 bases removed from V and 8 bases from J, the gap between germline ends came to 15 bases. Germline V gene lookup returns CDR1 SEHNR and CDR2 FQNEAQ (reference sequence). CDR3 sequence: CASSSTGYDDSPLHF. The CDR3 region has the DNA TGTGCCAGCAGCTCGACGGGTTACGACGATTCACCCCTCCACTTT.

This clone was seen a single time. This sequence joins TRBV5-5 and TRBJ1-5; D call uncertain. This CDR3 region has 15 residues. Trimming removed 0 bases at V and 0 bases at J, with 7 bases between. CDR1 is SGHKS, CDR2 YYEKEE, per germline (reference sequence). CDR3 amino acids: CASSLVANSNQPQHF. CDR3 in DNA: TGTGCCAGCAGCTTGGTAGCGAATAGCAATCAGCCCCAGCATTTT.

The V call is TRBV18, the J call TRBJ1-3, with TRBD1 as a possible D gene (5 bases). CDR1 and CDR2 from the germline V gene are KGHSH and LQKENI. The CDR3 totals 16 residues. The ends were cut back, 3 bases at V and 0 bases at J, with 12 bases in the middle. This chain's CDR3 is CASSPGQASSGNTIYF. CDR3 bases: TGTGCCAGCTCACCGGGGCAGGCGAGCTCTGGAAACACCATATATTTT.

The chain has TRBV24-1 and TRBJ2-3; TRBD2 matches 14 bases. The CDR3 is 18 residues long. With 3 bases clipped from V and 3 bases from J, the junction kept 7 bases outside the gene matches. Germline assignment: CDR1 KGHDR and CDR2 SFDVKD. The CDR3 region has the DNA TGTGCCACCAGTGATATTACGACTAGCGGGGGGGTTACAGATACGCAGTATTTT. It encodes CATSDITTSGGVTDTQYF.

The V gene is TRBV28, the J gene TRBJ2-3; D perhaps matches TRBD2 (6 bases). Germline V gene lookup returns CDR1 MDHEN and CDR2 SYDVKM. The CDR3 consists of 16 residues. V lost 2 bases, J lost 6 bases, and 18 bases lay in between. The CDR3 nucleotides are TGTGCCAGCAGTTTAGAGGGGCGGGGCCCGCGGGATACGCAGTATTTT. This gives the protein CASSLEGRGPRDTQYF. The full variable domain, with the rest looked up from reference TRBV28 and TRBJ2-3, is DVKVTQSSRYLVKRTGEKVFLECVQDMDHENMFWYRQDPGLGLRLIYFSYDVKMKEKGDIPEGYSVSREKKERFSLILESASTNQTSMYLCASSLEGRGPRDTQYFGPGTRLTVL.

This clone was recorded only once. The chain couples TRBV5-1 to TRBJ2-2; 10 nucleotides match TRBD1. The CDR3 spans 16 residues. The germline V gene has CDR1 SGHRS and CDR2 YFSETQ. V trimming: 4 bases; J trimming: 4 bases; junction bases outside the gene matches: 7. The CDR3 DNA reads as TGCGCCAGCAGCACTCCGGGACAGGGGACCACCGGGGAGCTGTTTTTT. Amino acid sequence: CASSTPGQGTTGELFF.

The chain combines TRBV6-5 with TRBJ2-7, with 9 bases lining up with TRBD1. From germline, CDR1 is MNHEY and CDR2 SVGAGI. V lost 2 bases, J lost 3 bases, and 8 bases stayed unmatched. There are 16 residues in the CDR3. The DNA of the CDR3 is TGTGCCAGCAGTTACGACCGGGACAGGGTCGTCTACGAGCAGTACTTC. Its translation: CASSYDRDRVVYEQYF.

The CDR3 spells CASSLRTSGGNEQFF. DNA for the CDR3: TGTGCCAGCAGCCTCAGGACTAGCGGGGGAAATGAGCAGTTCTTC. The chain uses TRBV28 and TRBJ2-1; TRBD2 agrees at 13 bases. Trimming removed 6 bases from V and 7 bases from J; junction bases left unmatched: 6. The CDR3 has 15 residues. The V gene's germline CDR1 is MDHEN and CDR2 SYDVKM.

The CDR3 coding sequence is TGTGCCAGCAGTTTATTGATTGGCGGCTCGGGACAGGTCACAAGGGATTCACCCCTCCACTTT. It codes for CASSLLIGGSGQVTRDSPLHF. This sequence joins TRBV28 and TRBJ1-6; 8 nucleotides line up with TRBD1. Germline CDR1 is MDHEN and CDR2 is SYDVKM. Trimming removed 1 base from V and 8 bases from J; junction bases left unmatched: 22. The CDR3 is made up of 21 amino acids.

The chain combines TRBV6-2 or TRBV6-3 with TRBJ1-5; D is possibly TRBD1 (5 bases). Germline assignment: CDR1 MNHEY and CDR2 SVGEGT. This CDR3 is 15 amino acids long. Trimming pared 0 bases from V and 4 bases from J, leaving 10 bases between. The chain's CDR3 is CASSYSGTGNQPQHF. The CDR3 coding sequence is TGTGCCAGCAGTTACTCGGGGACTGGGAATCAGCCCCAGCATTTT.

V is TRBV20-1 and J is TRBJ1-1; D is perhaps TRBD1 (5 bases). Germline CDR1 reads DFQATT; CDR2 reads SNEGSKA (reference sequence). The V and J ends lost 3 bases and 5 bases respectively, with 13 bases between them. The CDR3 covers 13 residues. Written as DNA, the CDR3 is TGCAGTGCTAGTAAAGGGGCGGGGACTGAAGCTTTCTTT. This gives the protein CSASKGAGTEAFF.

This chain links TRBV7-6 with TRBJ2-7, with TRBD1 as a possible D gene (6 bases). The germline gives CDR1 SGHVS, CDR2 FNYEAQ. Trimming stripped 0 bases from V and 3 bases from J, with 12 bases between. This CDR3 contains 15 residues. This CDR3 reads CASSLASDRNYEQYF. CDR3 nucleotides: TGTGCCAGCAGCTTAGCGTCGGACAGAAACTACGAGCAGTACTTC.

The rearrangement uses TRBV9 and TRBJ2-3, with 11 bases matching TRBD1. The V segment lost 4 bases and the J segment 2 bases; nucleotides outside the gene matches: 9. The CDR3 contains 17 residues. From germline, CDR1 is SGDLS and CDR2 YYNGEE. As DNA, the CDR3 is TGTGCCAGCAGCCCAGGACAGGGGGCGCGTGTCACAGATACGCAGTATTTT. Translation gives CASSPGQGARVTDTQYF. The full variable domain, its missing parts supplied by reference TRBV9 and TRBJ2-3, is DSGVTQTPKHLITATGQRVTLRCSPRSGDLSVYWYQQSLDQGLQFLIQYYNGEERAKGNILERFSAQQFPDLHSELNLSSLELGDSALYFCASSPGQGARVTDTQYFGPGTRLTVL.

In its sample, this clone was seen a few times. The CDR3 here is CASSVDGTGNGYTF. CDR3 bases: TGTGCCAGCAGCGTAGATGGGACAGGGAATGGCTACACCTTC. The genes are TRBV9 and TRBJ1-2, with 9 bases identical to TRBD1. After removal of 0 bases from V and 6 bases from J, the junction contained 3 bases not matched to a gene. This CDR3 spans 14 amino acids. CDR1 is SGDLS and CDR2 is YYNGEE in the germline V gene.

The count of this clone is one. V gene TRBV24-1 combines with J gene TRBJ2-2; 7 bases map to TRBD1. Per the germline V gene, CDR1 is KGHDR and CDR2 is SFDVKD. J lost 5 bases, V lost 7 bases, and 9 bases had no gene match. The CDR3 has 15 residues. The CDR3 DNA is TGTGCCACCAGCCCGACAGGGTATTTGACCGGGGAGCTGTTTTTT. Translated: CATSPTGYLTGELFF.

The rearrangement joins TRBV11-2 to TRBJ1-4; TRBD1 agrees at 8 bases. The CDR3 runs to 16 residues. Germline values: CDR1 SGHAT, CDR2 FQNNGV. V lost 2 bases to trimming and J lost 4 bases; unmatched junction nucleotides: 6. The CDR3 DNA reads as TGTGCCAGCAGCTTACTGGGGGACAGGAGTAATGAAAAACTGTTTTTT. Amino acid sequence: CASSLLGDRSNEKLFF.

The CDR3 here is CASSTDGKLFF. The CDR3, as DNA: TGTGCCAGCAGCACAGACGGAAAACTGTTTTTT. The chain uses TRBV3-1 (or the pseudogene TRBV3-2) and TRBJ1-4; D uncertain. V gave up 5 bases and J gave up 10 bases, with 8 bases separating them. Germline values: CDR1 LGHDT, CDR2 YNNKEL (reference sequence). The CDR3 has 11 residues.

The V gene is TRBV4-2, the J gene TRBJ1-5, with 9 bases aligning to TRBD1. The CDR3 is made up of 16 amino acids. With 3 bases clipped from V and 6 bases from J, the junction kept 9 bases outside the gene matches. From germline, CDR1 is LGHNA and CDR2 YNFKEQ. CDR3 sequence (DNA): TGTGCCAGCAGCCAGGGGGCGGGACAGGGATTTCAGCCCCAGCATTTT. Its protein is CASSQGAGQGFQPQHF.